Reported below is one T cell receptor beta chain. This clone appeared a single time. Its target antigen remains unknown. The sample holds no much larger clone one base away, and base qualities are not on file. The sample comes from a study of blood T cell repertoires in COVID-19 (dated by TCRdb to the early 2020s). Background on the whole study: Samples from collaborators originated in the United States, Italy and Spain and spanned both the acute and convalescent phases of COVID-19. The prospective study material was composed of cDNA or gDNA derived from T cells, B-cell-depleted T cells, or PBMCs. Subjects who had been exposed to COVID-19, were actively infected with it, or had recovered from it provided the deeply sampled blood TCRbeta repertoires that made up the dataset. The repertoires were released in a freely available public database intended as a resource for research on the immune response to SARS-CoV-2. Samples came from the ongoing ImmuneRACE study (first 160 participants) plus 1,254 subjects from 6 global collaborators. Nearly every sample came with metadata listing a de-identified subject ID, COVID-19 status, age in years and sex. Where available, HLA class I and class II types were taken from metadata supplied by the sample provider and were not determined by assay-based typing.

The investigation overall reported the following: The amount of clinical and demographic metadata varied by source and participant and was provided uncurated.

In the germline V gene, CDR1 corresponds to SGHTA and CDR2 to FQGNSA. The germline V end is reduced by 3 bases and the J end by 2 bases; junction bases left unmatched: 6. The CDR3 measures 15 amino acids from cysteine to phenylalanine. The retained sequence is limited to the CDR3, 45 bases, with the frame set at the first base. The immunoSEQ Assay, a bias-controlled multiplex PCR, was used to amplify TCRbeta CDR3 regions from genomic DNA. Turning to the authors' computational methods: The number of nucleated cells in each sample was estimated from the amplification of reference gene primers within the assay. Sequence reads were collapsed and filtered to measure the absolute abundance of every unique TCRbeta CDR3 rearrangement. For each sample, productive Simpson clonality was calculated as the square root of Simpson's diversity index over productive rearrangements. TCRdb obtained this table from immuneACCESS and retained in-frame rearrangements with V and J assigned. These tables miss some clones; where compared with another copy, unresolved V genes account for less than half of the shortfall, and the remainder is unexplained. V and J calls plus clone size are reproduced from that table; the DNA served to infer D and trimming. A total of a few hundred thousand clones appear in this sample, 70% to 90% of them only once. The ten most abundant clones make up 6.5% to 9.5% of the sample.

Participants in the prospective study were aged roughly 18 to 100 years, lived in 20 to 25 United States geographic areas, and enrolled through a virtual design. To assign participants to cohorts, the prospective study relied on clinical history that participants themselves reported in a screening survey and a study questionnaire. Recovered participants in ImmuneRACE Cohort 3 were defined as having two consecutive negative NP/OP PCR tests, clearance from a healthcare professional, or resolution of symptoms. In the prospective study, mobile phlebotomists collected whole blood, serum and a nasopharyngeal or oropharyngeal swab from each participant. Over an approximately 2-month period, participants in the prospective study had the option of providing additional blood draws and questionnaires. Prospective study blood samples were shipped either frozen or at room temperature before DNA extraction.

The sample was PBMCs or T cells enriched from blood (not recorded which). The receptor was derived from a woman between 55 and 75 years old who had recovered from COVID-19. The rearranged segments are TRBV7-2 and TRBJ2-7, with 8 middle bases fitting TRBD1. The nucleotide sequence reads TGTGCCAGCAGCTTGGACAGGGATTCGACCTACGAGCAGTACTTC. Its coded protein is CASSLDRDSTYEQYF.